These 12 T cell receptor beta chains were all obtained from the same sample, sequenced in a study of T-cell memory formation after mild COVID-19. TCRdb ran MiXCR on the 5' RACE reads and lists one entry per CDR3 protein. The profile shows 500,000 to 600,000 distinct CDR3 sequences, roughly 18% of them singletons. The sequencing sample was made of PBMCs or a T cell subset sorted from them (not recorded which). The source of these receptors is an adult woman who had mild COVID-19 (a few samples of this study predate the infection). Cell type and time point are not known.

CDR3 coding DNA: TGTGCCGATAGCTCCTACAATGAGCAGTTCTTC. Translation: CADSSYNEQFF. The V and J genes are TRBV7-9 and TRBJ2-1, with no clear D. The germline V and J ends were trimmed by 11 bases and 0 bases, with 5 bases remaining between them. This CDR3 has 11 residues. Germline-derived CDR1 and CDR2 are SEHNR and FQNEAQ (reference sequence).

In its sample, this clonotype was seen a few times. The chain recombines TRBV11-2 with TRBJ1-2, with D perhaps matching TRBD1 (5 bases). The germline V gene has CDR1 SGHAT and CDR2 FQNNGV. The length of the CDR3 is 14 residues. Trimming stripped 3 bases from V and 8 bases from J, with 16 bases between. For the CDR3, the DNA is TGTGCCAGCAGCTTCCTCGGGGGATCGGGAGGCTACACCTTC. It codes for CASSFLGGSGGYTF.

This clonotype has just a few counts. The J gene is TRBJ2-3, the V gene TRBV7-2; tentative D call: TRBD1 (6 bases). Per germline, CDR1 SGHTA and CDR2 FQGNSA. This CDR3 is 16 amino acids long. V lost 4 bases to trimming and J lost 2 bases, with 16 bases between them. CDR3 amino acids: CASSSKQGDHTDTQYF. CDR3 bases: TGTGCCAGCAGCTCTAAACAGGGTGACCACACAGATACGCAGTATTTT.

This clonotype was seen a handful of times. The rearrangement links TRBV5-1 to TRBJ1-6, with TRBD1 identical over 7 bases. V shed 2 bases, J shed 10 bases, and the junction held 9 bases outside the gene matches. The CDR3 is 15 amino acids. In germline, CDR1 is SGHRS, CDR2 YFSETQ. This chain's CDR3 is CASSFLGQRGSPLHF. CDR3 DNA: TGCGCCAGCAGCTTCCTGGGACAGAGGGGATCACCCCTCCACTTT.

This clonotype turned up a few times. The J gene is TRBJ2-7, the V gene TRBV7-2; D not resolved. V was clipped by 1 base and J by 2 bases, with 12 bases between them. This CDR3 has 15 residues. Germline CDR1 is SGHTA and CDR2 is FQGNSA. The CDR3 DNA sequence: TGTGCCAGCAGCTTAGAGGGCGTCCCTACCTACGAGCAGTACTTC. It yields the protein CASSLEGVPTYEQYF.

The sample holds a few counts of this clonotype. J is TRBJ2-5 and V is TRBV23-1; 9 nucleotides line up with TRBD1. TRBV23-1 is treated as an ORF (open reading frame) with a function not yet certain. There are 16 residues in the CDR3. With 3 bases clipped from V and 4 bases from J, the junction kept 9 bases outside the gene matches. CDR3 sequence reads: CASSQAGTGTSETQYF. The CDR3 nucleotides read TGCGCCAGCAGTCAGGCCGGGACAGGGACATCAGAGACCCAGTACTTC.

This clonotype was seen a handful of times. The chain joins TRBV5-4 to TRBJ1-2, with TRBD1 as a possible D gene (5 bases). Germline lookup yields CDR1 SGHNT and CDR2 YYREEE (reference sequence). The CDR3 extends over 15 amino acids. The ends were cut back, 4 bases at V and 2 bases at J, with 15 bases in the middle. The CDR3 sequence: CASSIWRGANYGYTF. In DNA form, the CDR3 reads TGTGCCAGCAGCATTTGGAGGGGCGCAAACTATGGCTACACCTTC.

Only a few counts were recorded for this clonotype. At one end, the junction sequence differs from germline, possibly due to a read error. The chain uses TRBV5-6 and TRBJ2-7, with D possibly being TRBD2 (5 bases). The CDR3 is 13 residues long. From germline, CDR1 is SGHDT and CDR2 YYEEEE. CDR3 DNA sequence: TGTGCCAGCAGATTGGAGCCGGGATACGAGCAGTACTTC. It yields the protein CASRLEPGYEQYF.

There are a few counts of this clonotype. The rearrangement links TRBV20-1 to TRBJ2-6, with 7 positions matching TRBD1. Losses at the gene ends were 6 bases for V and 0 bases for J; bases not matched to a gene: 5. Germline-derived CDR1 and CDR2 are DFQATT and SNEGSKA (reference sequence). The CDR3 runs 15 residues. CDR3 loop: CSARDSLSGANVLTF. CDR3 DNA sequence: TGCAGTGCCCGGGACAGCCTCTCTGGGGCCAACGTCCTGACTTTC.

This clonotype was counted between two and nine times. This CDR3 is CATSDFTGAGYEQYF. CDR3 coding DNA: TGTGCCACCAGTGATTTTACGGGAGCGGGCTACGAGCAGTACTTC. V gene TRBV24-1 combines with J gene TRBJ2-7, with D tentatively TRBD2 (6 bases). CDR1 is KGHDR and CDR2 is SFDVKD in the germline V gene. V lost 1 base to trimming and J lost 3 bases, with 12 bases between them. The length of the CDR3 is 15 residues.

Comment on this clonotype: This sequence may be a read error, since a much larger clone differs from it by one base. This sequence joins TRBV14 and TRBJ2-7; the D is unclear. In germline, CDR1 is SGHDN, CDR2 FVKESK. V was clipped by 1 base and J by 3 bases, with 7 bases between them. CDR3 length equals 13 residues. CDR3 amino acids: CASSQGFFYEQYF. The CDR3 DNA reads TGTGCCAGCAGCCAAGGCTTTTTCTACGAGCAGTACTTC.

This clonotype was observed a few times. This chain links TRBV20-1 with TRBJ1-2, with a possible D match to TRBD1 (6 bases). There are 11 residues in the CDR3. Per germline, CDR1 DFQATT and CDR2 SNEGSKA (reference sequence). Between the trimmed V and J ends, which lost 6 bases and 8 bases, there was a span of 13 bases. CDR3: CSASGTYGYTF. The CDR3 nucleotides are TGCAGTGCCTCCGGGACATACGGCTACACCTTC.